These 18 T cell receptor beta chains were sequenced from one sample in a study of blood T cell repertoires in COVID-19. The repertoire was sequenced with immunoSEQ multiplex PCR; TCRdb's copy has only in-frame clones and lacks some. Of around 50,000 clones in the sample, 82% were seen once. Source material: peripheral blood. These receptor sequences come from a man aged 40-49 years with acute or convalescent COVID-19.

V and J are TRBV3-1 (or the pseudogene TRBV3-2) and TRBJ1-2, with D tentatively TRBD1 (5 bases). This CDR3 has 13 amino acids. In germline, CDR1 is LGHDT, CDR2 YNNKEL (reference sequence). Trimming removed 1 base at V and 5 bases at J, with 8 bases between. The DNA for the CDR3 is TGTGCCAGCAGCCAAGGGGGCTTTTATGGCTACACCTTC. This gives the protein CASSQGGFYGYTF.

V and J are TRBV11-2 and TRBJ2-5; tentatively, D is TRBD1 (5 bases). CDR1 and CDR2 from the germline V gene are SGHAT and FQNNGV. The ends were cut back, 4 bases at V and 1 base at J, with 7 bases in the middle. CDR3 length: 13 amino acids. Here the CDR3 DNA reads TGTGCCAGCAGCTACAGGTCCCAAGAGACCCAGTACTTC. Translating it yields CASSYRSQETQYF. Looking up the rest from reference TRBV11-2 and TRBJ2-5 gives the full variable domain: EAGVAQSPRYKIIEKRQSVAFWCNPISGHATLYWYQQILGQGPKLLIQFQNNGVVDDSQLPKDRFSAERLKGVDSTLKIQPAKLEDSAVYLCASSYRSQETQYFGPGTRLLVL.

The chain uses TRBV4-3 and TRBJ2-3; D call uncertain. From germline, CDR1 is LGHNA and CDR2 YSLEER. The CDR3 length is 14 residues. Trimming pared 0 bases from V and 2 bases from J, leaving 6 bases between. The CDR3 DNA is TGCGCCAGCAGCCAAGACAGGTTCACAGATACGCAGTATTTT. It translates to CASSQDRFTDTQYF.

J is TRBJ2-7 and V is TRBV27; TRBD1 matches at 8 bases. V lost 4 bases and J lost 7; bases outside the gene matches: 6. This CDR3 is built from 13 residues. The V gene's germline CDR1 is MNHEY and CDR2 SMNVEV (reference sequence). CDR3 loop: CASSSQGAKEQYF. CDR3 sequence (DNA): TGTGCCAGCAGTTCTCAGGGGGCAAAGGAGCAGTACTTC.

V usage is TRBV5-1 and J usage is TRBJ1-2; 8 nucleotides line up with TRBD1. J was trimmed by 8 bases and V by 0 bases; bases with no gene match: 12. The germline V gene has CDR1 SGHRS and CDR2 YFSETQ. CDR3 length equals 16 residues. DNA of the CDR3: TGCGCCAGCAGCTTGGCCTCAGGACAGGGTCAAGACGGCTACACCTTC. This sequence encodes CASSLASGQGQDGYTF.

The chain is built from TRBV19 and TRBJ1-2, with D perhaps TRBD1 (6 bases). CDR1 and CDR2 from the germline V gene are LNHDA and SQIVND (reference sequence). The CDR3 is 15 residues long. V was trimmed by 8 bases and J by 1 base, leaving 17 bases between them. The CDR3 DNA is TGTGCCAGTCTAAGGGGGATCCGTCTTAACTATGGCTACACCTTC. Amino acid sequence: CASLRGIRLNYGYTF.

The chain recombines TRBV7-9 with TRBJ2-3; D might be TRBD2 (5 bases). Germline assignment: CDR1 SEHNR and CDR2 FQNEAQ (reference sequence). CDR3 length: 13 residues. With 9 bases removed from V and 2 bases from J, the gap between germline ends came to 12 bases. CDR3 protein: CASPGGFTDTQYF. CDR3 DNA: TGTGCCAGTCCCGGAGGCTTCACAGATACGCAGTATTTT.

This clone was detected once. The chain joins TRBV27 to TRBJ2-4; D is perhaps TRBD2 (7 bases). The CDR3 is 15 residues long. Deletions cut 5 bases from V and 3 bases from J, with 14 bases between. CDR1 MNHEY and CDR2 SMNVEV come from the germline V gene (reference sequence). The CDR3 loop reads CASSKGGVDKNIQYF. CDR3 DNA sequence: TGTGCCAGCAGTAAAGGGGGGGTGGACAAAAACATTCAGTACTTC.

V and J are TRBV7-9 and TRBJ1-1; no clear D gene. The germline gives CDR1 SEHNR, CDR2 FQNEAQ (reference sequence). V was clipped by 5 bases and J by 3 bases, with 16 bases between them. This CDR3 has 15 amino acids. In DNA, the CDR3 is TGTGCCAGCAGCGCGGAGGGTTCTCGCTACACTGAAGCTTTCTTT. This translates into CASSAEGSRYTEAFF.

V usage is TRBV10-2 and J usage is TRBJ2-3; TRBD2 aligns across 16 bases. This CDR3 region has 18 residues. Trimming at V came to 6 bases and at J to 1 base, leaving 7 bases not matched to a gene. Germline lookup yields CDR1 WSHSY and CDR2 SAAADI. DNA of the CDR3: TGCGCCAGCAGGGCCGGGACTAGCGGGGGGGCCGGCACAGATACGCAGTATTTT. Encoded protein: CASRAGTSGGAGTDTQYF.

This sequence joins TRBV12-3 or TRBV12-4 and TRBJ1-2; a weak D match, TRBD1 (6 bases). This CDR3 has 13 residues. The ends were cut back, 6 bases at V and 2 bases at J, with 10 bases in the middle. This CDR3 is CASRETGNYGYTF. CDR3 DNA: TGTGCCAGCAGGGAAACAGGGAACTATGGCTACACCTTC.

The chain carries TRBV6-5 and TRBJ1-1; TRBD1 aligns across 8 bases. In germline, CDR1 is MNHEY, CDR2 SVGAGI. There are 14 residues in the CDR3. Losses at the gene ends were 6 bases for V and 4 bases for J; bases not matched to a gene: 7. The CDR3 reads CASRLDRVVTEAFF. CDR3 bases: TGTGCCAGCAGACTGGACAGGGTGGTCACTGAAGCTTTCTTT.

The chain uses TRBV30 and TRBJ1-2; maybe TRBD1 (5 bases). Germline assignment: CDR1 GTSNPN and CDR2 SVGIG (reference sequence). This CDR3 region has 10 residues. Trimming pared 8 bases from V and 2 bases from J, leaving 6 bases between. The CDR3 here is CAGGNYGYTF. The CDR3, as DNA: TGTGCCGGGGGGAACTATGGCTACACCTTC.

V usage is TRBV30 and J usage is TRBJ1-2; D is unresolved. Trimming cost V 0 bases and J 8 bases, with 10 bases left between them. This CDR3 is 12 amino acids long. From germline, CDR1 is GTSNPN and CDR2 SVGIG (reference sequence). The CDR3 loop is CAWSVSGVGYTF. The CDR3 coding sequence is TGTGCCTGGAGTGTATCCGGGGTAGGCTACACCTTC.

The chain employs TRBV9 and TRBJ2-3, with a weak D call TRBD2 (5 bases). Germline assignment: CDR1 SGDLS and CDR2 YYNGEE. This CDR3 region has 15 residues. V dropped 0 bases and J dropped 3 bases, with 11 bases sitting between them. This CDR3 is CASSVDEGRTDTQYF. The CDR3 bases are TGTGCCAGCAGCGTAGATGAGGGCCGGACAGATACGCAGTATTTT. The whole variable domain, remainder taken from reference TRBV9 and TRBJ2-3, is DSGVTQTPKHLITATGQRVTLRCSPRSGDLSVYWYQQSLDQGLQFLIQYYNGEERAKGNILERFSAQQFPDLHSELNLSSLELGDSALYFCASSVDEGRTDTQYFGPGTRLTVL.

V usage is TRBV6-2 or TRBV6-3 and J usage is TRBJ2-3; TRBD2 matches 13 bases. The length of the CDR3 is 17 residues. Germline CDR1 and CDR2: MNHEY and SVGEGT. Trimming removed 5 bases from V and 8 bases from J; junction bases left unmatched: 13. CDR3 residues: CASSLGLAGTLSSTQYF. CDR3 coding DNA: TGTGCCAGCAGTCTGGGACTAGCGGGGACGCTGTCAAGTACGCAGTATTTT.

This clone was counted a single time. The rearrangement joins TRBV3-1 (or the pseudogene TRBV3-2) to TRBJ2-5; 12 nucleotides line up with TRBD2. Unmatched junction bases numbered 3, after V lost 0 bases and J lost 4 bases. The CDR3 is 16 amino acids. Germline V CDR1 and CDR2: LGHDT, YNNKEL (reference sequence). The CDR3 DNA reads TGTGCCAGCAGCCAAGATGCTAGCGGGGGGGCAGAGACCCAGTACTTC. Its translation is CASSQDASGGAETQYF.

The rearrangement uses TRBV4-1 and TRBJ1-5; a possible D gene is TRBD1 (5 bases). This CDR3 is 17 amino acids long. CDR1 and CDR2 (germline): MGHRA, YSYEKL. Trimming left V 4 bases short and J 1 base short, with 17 bases between. The CDR3 DNA sequence: TGCGCCAGCAGCCGGGCTGCAGGGCTGATGAGCAATCAGCCCCAGCATTTT. Its translation: CASSRAAGLMSNQPQHF.